This TCR beta chain was retrieved from a study of T cell responses to AZD1222 COVID-19 vaccine. Sequenced by immunoSEQ multiplex PCR; TCRdb stores in-frame clones only, minus some. Seen here are approximately 130,000 clones, under 95% observed once, and the top ten hold approximately 3.3%. The CDR3 contains 14 residues. The germline V gene has CDR1 SGHAT and CDR2 FQNNGV. V was clipped by 1 base and J by 3 bases; unmatched bases: 3. V gene TRBV11-2 combines with J gene TRBJ2-7; 7 nucleotides line up with TRBD1. This TCR came from an adult in good health. Source: peripheral blood, taken on day 0 of AZD1222 vaccination. This CDR3 is CASSLVQGIYEQYF. Here the CDR3 DNA reads TGTGCCAGCAGCTTAGTACAGGGGATCTACGAGCAGTACTTC. Full variable domain (missing parts from reference TRBV11-2 and TRBJ2-7): EAGVAQSPRYKIIEKRQSVAFWCNPISGHATLYWYQQILGQGPKLLIQFQNNGVVDDSQLPKDRFSAERLKGVDSTLKIQPAKLEDSAVYLCASSLVQGIYEQYFGPGTRLTVT.